This TCR beta chain was obtained from a study of radiation and T cells in renal cell carcinoma. Only in-frame clones appear in the TCRdb table, and some are missing; sequencing was by immunoSEQ multiplex PCR. The sample has over 60,000 clones; around four fifths are singletons. Time point here: blood 4 weeks post-SBRT, at nephrectomy. Treatment meaning: 15 Gy SBRT to primary tumor, nephrectomy 4 weeks later. With 0 bases clipped from V and 4 bases from J, the junction kept 5 bases outside the gene matches. Germline assignment: CDR1 MGHRA and CDR2 YSYEKL. The CDR3 is made up of 15 amino acids. This chain links TRBV4-1 with TRBJ2-7, with 8 bases fitting TRBD2. This material consisted of blood, taken from a patient whose treatment included radiotherapy and nephrectomy. The clonotype was recovered from a woman in her fifties or sixties with renal cell carcinoma. The chain's CDR3 is CASSQEVAGQYEQYF. CDR3 in DNA: TGCGCCAGCAGCCAAGAGGTAGCGGGGCAGTACGAGCAGTACTTC.